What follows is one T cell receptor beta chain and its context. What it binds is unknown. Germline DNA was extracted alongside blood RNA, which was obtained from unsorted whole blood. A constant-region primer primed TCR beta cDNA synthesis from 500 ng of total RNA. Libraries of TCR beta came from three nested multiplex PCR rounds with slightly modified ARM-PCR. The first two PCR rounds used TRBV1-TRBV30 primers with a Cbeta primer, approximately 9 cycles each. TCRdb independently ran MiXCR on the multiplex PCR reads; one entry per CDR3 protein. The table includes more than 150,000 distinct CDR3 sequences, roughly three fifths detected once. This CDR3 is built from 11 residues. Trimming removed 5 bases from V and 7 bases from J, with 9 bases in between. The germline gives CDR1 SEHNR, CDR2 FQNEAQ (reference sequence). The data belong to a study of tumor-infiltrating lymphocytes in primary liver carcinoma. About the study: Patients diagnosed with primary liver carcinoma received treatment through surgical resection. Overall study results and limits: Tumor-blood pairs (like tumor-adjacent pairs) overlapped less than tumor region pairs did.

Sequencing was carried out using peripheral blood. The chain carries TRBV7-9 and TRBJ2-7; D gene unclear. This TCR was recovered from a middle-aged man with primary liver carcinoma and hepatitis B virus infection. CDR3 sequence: CASSPQYEQYF. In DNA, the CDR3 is TGTGCCAGCAGCCCCCAGTATGAGCAGTACTTC.